This passage covers 27 T cell receptor beta chains from one sample sequenced in a study of beta chain features in type 1 diabetes. The investigators reverse transcribed all of the isolated RNA, so they sequenced expressed TCRB transcripts. The repertoire was sequenced with immunoSEQ multiplex PCR; TCRdb's copy has only in-frame clones and lacks some. The table includes approximately 150,000 clones, 7% to 10% detected once. Specimen: central memory CD4+ T cells from blood. The receptors derive from a woman younger than 30 in good health.

This clone appeared many times. The DNA for the CDR3 is TGTGCCAGCAGTGTACAGGGTGGAGGCACTGAAGCTTTCTTT. The encoded protein is CASSVQGGGTEAFF. The rearrangement uses TRBV2 and TRBJ1-1; perhaps TRBD1 as D (6 bases). The CDR3 consists of 14 residues. Germline CDR1 is SNHLY and CDR2 is FYNNEI. V lost 4 bases and J lost 4, with 13 bases in between.

This clone appeared a few times. This chain joins TRBV30 and TRBJ1-6, with a weak D call TRBD1 (5 bases). The CDR3 length is 13 residues. Trimming left V 3 bases short and J 9 bases short, with 12 bases between. CDR1 GTSNPN and CDR2 SVGIG come from the germline V gene (reference sequence). The CDR3 is CAWRDNDGSPLHF. The CDR3 DNA reads TGTGCCTGGAGGGACAACGACGGTTCACCCCTCCACTTT.

This rearrangement joins TRBV15 to TRBJ2-3; TRBD2 aligns across 12 bases. The V and J ends lost 5 bases and 5 bases, in that order; junction bases with no gene match: 5. From germline, CDR1 is LNHNV and CDR2 YYDKDF (reference sequence). This CDR3 contains 15 residues. The CDR3 nucleotides read TGTGCCACCAGCCAGCCGGGACTAGCGGGAGATACGCAGTATTTT. Translation: CATSQPGLAGDTQYF. Combining the CDR3 with reference TRBV15 and TRBJ2-3 gives the whole variable domain DAMVIQNPRYQVTQFGKPVTLSCSQTLNHNVMYWYQQKSSQAPKLLFHYYDKDFNNEADTPDNFQSRRPNTSFCFLDIRSPGLGDTAMYLCATSQPGLAGDTQYFGPGTRLTVL.

This clone was seen only a few times. The chain combines TRBV7-8 with TRBJ2-7, with a tentative D call TRBD1 (7 bases). From germline, CDR1 is SGHVS and CDR2 FQNEAQ. The length of the CDR3 is 15 residues. V was pared by 1 base and J by 2 bases, with 12 bases between. The CDR3 here is CASSLVQGGTYEQYF. CDR3 bases: TGTGCCAGCAGCTTAGTCCAGGGGGGAACCTACGAGCAGTACTTC.

V usage is TRBV9 and J usage is TRBJ2-1; D gene uncertain. Germline V CDR1 and CDR2: SGDLS, YYNGEE. Trimming shortened V by 7 bases and J by 5 bases, and 7 bases separated the two germline ends. This CDR3 has 11 amino acids. CDR3 sequence (DNA): TGTGCCAGCTCCATAGACAATGAGCAGTTCTTC. This gives the protein CASSIDNEQFF.

The genes are TRBV2 and TRBJ1-1; D is uncertain. V was trimmed by 5 bases and J by 4 bases, leaving 5 bases between them. Germline assignment: CDR1 SNHLY and CDR2 FYNNEI. This CDR3 has 11 residues. The chain's CDR3 is CASSYSTEAFF. CDR3 DNA sequence: TGTGCCAGCAGTTATAGCACTGAAGCTTTCTTT.

The CDR3 region has the DNA TGTGCCAGCAGTGAAGCGCAGCAGGGTAGAGCTTTCTTT. The encoded protein is CASSEAQQGRAFF. This chain connects TRBV2 to TRBJ1-1; a weak D match, TRBD1 (5 bases). Trimming left V 0 bases short and J 10 bases short, with 12 bases between. Per the germline V gene, CDR1 is SNHLY and CDR2 is FYNNEI. The CDR3 totals 13 residues.

This clone was picked up a small number of times. V is TRBV7-2 and J is TRBJ2-3; D possibly corresponds to TRBD2 (5 bases). The CDR3 runs to 14 residues. Trimming stripped 1 base from V and 2 bases from J, with 7 bases between. Germline CDR1 SGHTA, CDR2 FQGNSA. CDR3 region: CASSLERVTDTQYF. The CDR3 bases are TGTGCCAGCAGCTTAGAGAGGGTCACAGATACGCAGTATTTT.

This sequence joins TRBV7-8 and TRBJ2-3; D is uncertain. The CDR3 is made up of 11 amino acids. Germline V gene data show CDR1 as SGHVS and CDR2 as FQNEAQ. Trimming shortened V by 4 bases and J by 4 bases, and 3 bases separated the two germline ends. DNA of the CDR3: TGTGCCAGCAGCTCGTCAGATACGCAGTATTTT. Protein product: CASSSSDTQYF.

This clone occurred a few times. V gene TRBV7-2 combines with J gene TRBJ1-5; TRBD1 aligns across 9 bases. This CDR3 region has 15 residues. CDR1 and CDR2 from the germline V gene are SGHTA and FQGNSA. The trim removed 4 bases at V and 9 bases at J, leaving 10 bases unmatched. CDR3 sequence reads: CASSSQPGQGLPQHF. Here the CDR3 DNA reads TGTGCCAGCAGCTCTCAGCCGGGACAGGGATTGCCCCAGCATTTT. Full variable domain (missing parts from reference TRBV7-2 and TRBJ1-5): GAGVSQSPSNKVTEKGKDVELRCDPISGHTALYWYRQSLGQGLEFLIYFQGNSAPDKSGLPSDRFSAERTGGSVSTLTIQRTQQEDSAVYLCASSSQPGQGLPQHFGDGTRLSIL.

This clone has a handful of counts. The chain uses TRBV7-9 and TRBJ2-2, with D unresolved. The germline CDR1 and CDR2 sequences are SEHNR and FQNEAQ (reference sequence). V was cut by 5 bases and J by 5 bases, with 9 bases left in between. This CDR3 has 13 residues. In DNA, the CDR3 is TGTGCCAGCAGCGTCGACAATACCGGGGAGCTGTTTTTT. Its protein product is CASSVDNTGELFF.

This clone turned up a few times. This chain joins TRBV6-5 and TRBJ2-7; 9 bases are shared with TRBD2. This CDR3 contains 15 residues. Germline CDR1 reads MNHEY; CDR2 reads SVGAGI. The J segment lost 3 bases and the V segment lost 6 bases, leaving 9 bases of the junction unmatched. The CDR3 spells CASSRGGGQGYEQYF. The CDR3 bases are TGTGCCAGCAGCCGCGGGGGGGGGCAGGGCTACGAGCAGTACTTC.

The chain has TRBV5-4 and TRBJ1-4; 7 nucleotides align to TRBD1. The CDR3 contains 15 residues. The germline CDR1 and CDR2 sequences are SGHNT and YYREEE (reference sequence). V lost 4 bases, J lost 5 bases, and 8 bases stayed unmatched. CDR3 region: CASSNGGDRNEKLFF. The CDR3 DNA follows: TGTGCCAGCAGCAACGGGGGGGACAGAAATGAAAAACTGTTTTTT.

This clone was picked up a small number of times. V usage is TRBV5-4 and J usage is TRBJ2-3; TRBD2 aligns across 11 bases. Germline-derived CDR1 and CDR2 are SGHNT and YYREEE (reference sequence). The CDR3 loop spans 16 amino acids. The V and J ends lost 4 bases and 2 bases, in that order; junction bases with no gene match: 6. CDR3 bases: TGTGCCAGCAGCGTTTCTAGCGGGGGGACCACAGATACGCAGTATTTT. It is translated as CASSVSSGGTTDTQYF.

This clone showed up just a few times. The CDR3 sequence is CASRAFAQGGIEAFF. CDR3 coding DNA: TGTGCCAGCAGAGCTTTTGCACAGGGGGGAATTGAAGCTTTCTTT. The gene calls are TRBV7-2 and TRBJ1-1; 8 nucleotides align to TRBD1. V lost 6 bases to trimming and J lost 7 bases; unmatched junction nucleotides: 13. The CDR3 has 15 residues. Germline V gene sequence: CDR1 SGHTA, CDR2 FQGNSA.

This clone was found a few times. This chain joins TRBV7-2 and TRBJ1-1; a possible D gene is TRBD1 (5 bases). There are 15 residues in the CDR3. The germline CDR1 and CDR2 sequences are SGHTA and FQGNSA. The V gene lost 1 base and the J gene lost 3 bases, with 12 bases spanning the gap. Here the CDR3 DNA reads TGTGCCAGCAGCTTAGTGTTCGGGGGAGACACTGAAGCTTTCTTT. This codes for CASSLVFGGDTEAFF.

This chain uses TRBV5-1 with TRBJ2-1; 13 bases are shared with TRBD2. Trimming took 4 bases from V and 0 from J; bases not matched to a gene: 7. The CDR3 length is 18 residues. Germline V lookup: CDR1 SGHRS, CDR2 YFSETQ. The CDR3 is CASSPGTSGIGSYNEQFF. The CDR3 region has the DNA TGCGCCAGCAGCCCCGGGACTAGCGGGATTGGCTCCTACAATGAGCAGTTCTTC. Combining the CDR3 with reference TRBV5-1 and TRBJ2-1 gives the whole variable domain KAGVTQTPRYLIKTRGQQVTLSCSPISGHRSVSWYQQTPGQGLQFLFEYFSETQRNKGNFPGRFSGRQFSNSRSEMNVSTLELGDSALYLCASSPGTSGIGSYNEQFFGPGTRLTVL.

This clone was observed a handful of times. The chain couples TRBV7-9 to TRBJ2-7, with 9 nucleotides matching TRBD1. V was pared by 4 bases and J by 6 bases, with 7 bases of the junction left unmatched. The CDR3 is made up of 14 amino acids. From germline, CDR1 is SEHNR and CDR2 FQNEAQ (reference sequence). The CDR3 protein is CASSSGTGIGEQYF. CDR3 DNA sequence: TGTGCCAGCAGCTCCGGGACAGGGATCGGCGAGCAGTACTTC.

The chain carries TRBV30 and TRBJ2-1, with D possibly matching TRBD1 (5 bases). V was shortened by 3 bases and J by 1 base, with 10 bases between the two germline ends. The CDR3 contains 14 residues. Germline CDR1 GTSNPN, CDR2 SVGIG (reference sequence). CDR3 protein: CAWRVRGSYNEQFF. CDR3 nucleotide sequence: TGTGCCTGGAGGGTAAGGGGATCCTACAATGAGCAGTTCTTC.

This rearrangement joins TRBV4-2 to TRBJ2-3, with 8 bases aligning to TRBD1. The CDR3 covers 14 residues. Looked up from germline, CDR1 is LGHNA and CDR2 is YNFKEQ. With V trimmed by 5 bases and J by 2 bases, 3 bases remained unmatched. The CDR3 region is CASSWDRTTDTQYF. The CDR3 DNA follows: TGTGCCAGCAGCTGGGACAGGACCACAGATACGCAGTATTTT.

The chain joins TRBV7-9 to TRBJ2-3; D may be TRBD2 (7 bases). There are 14 residues in the CDR3. The germline V gene has CDR1 SEHNR and CDR2 FQNEAQ (reference sequence). V dropped 5 bases and J dropped 5 bases, with 14 bases sitting between them. CDR3 nucleotides: TGTGCCAGCAGCCCGGGGGGCCGGGGAGATACGCAGTATTTT. Translated: CASSPGGRGDTQYF.

This chain connects TRBV11-3 to TRBJ2-1; D is uncertain. Per the germline V gene, CDR1 is SGHNT and CDR2 is YENEEA. The CDR3 has 13 amino acids. V was pared by 2 bases and J by 9 bases, with 11 bases between. The DNA of the CDR3 is TGTGCCAGCAGCTTACCAGGATTTGGTGAGCAGTTCTTC. This codes for CASSLPGFGEQFF. Variable domain in full (rest from reference TRBV11-3 and TRBJ2-1): EAGVVQSPRYKIIEKKQPVAFWCNPISGHNTLYWYLQNLGQGPELLIRYENEEAVDDSQLPKDRFSAERLKGVDSTLKIQPAELGDSAVYLCASSLPGFGEQFFGPGTRLTVL.

This clone was detected a few times. The V call is TRBV5-1, the J call TRBJ1-2; possibly TRBD1 for D (5 bases). The CDR3 is made up of 14 amino acids. V was trimmed by 0 bases and J by 2 bases, leaving 8 bases between them. Germline lookup yields CDR1 SGHRS and CDR2 YFSETQ. CDR3 nucleotides: TGCGCCAGCAGCTTGGCGCCAGGGAACTATGGCTACACCTTC. It translates to CASSLAPGNYGYTF.

This chain uses TRBV11-3 with TRBJ2-7, with 9 bases matching TRBD2. V was clipped by 5 bases and J by 6 bases; unmatched bases: 8. The CDR3 loop spans 14 amino acids. Germline CDR1 SGHNT, CDR2 YENEEA. For the CDR3, the DNA is TGTGCCAGCAGCCTTAGCGGGAGCAACGGCGAGCAGTACTTC. Translating gives CASSLSGSNGEQYF.

The rearrangement links TRBV18 to TRBJ1-3, with no clear D. The V gene's germline CDR1 is KGHSH and CDR2 LQKENI. The CDR3 is 15 amino acids. Between the trimmed V and J ends, which lost 3 bases and 0 bases, there was a span of 9 bases. Here the CDR3 reads CASSPELSSGNTIYF. DNA for the CDR3: TGTGCCAGCTCACCTGAATTGAGCTCTGGAAACACCATATATTTT.

V gene TRBV5-6 combines with J gene TRBJ2-1, with TRBD1 identical over 9 bases. CDR1 and CDR2 (germline): SGHDT, YYEEEE. With V trimmed by 2 bases and J by 1 base, 7 bases remained unmatched. The CDR3 contains 17 residues. CDR3 amino acids: CASSLLGQGRSYNEQFF. The CDR3 bases are TGTGCCAGCAGCTTATTGGGACAGGGAAGGTCCTACAATGAGCAGTTCTTC. The full variable domain, rest sourced from reference TRBV5-6 and TRBJ2-1, is DAGVTQSPTHLIKTRGQQVTLRCSPKSGHDTVSWYQQALGQGPQFIFQYYEEEERQRGNFPDRFSGHQFPNYSSELNVNALLLGDSALYLCASSLLGQGRSYNEQFFGPGTRLTVL.

The J gene is TRBJ2-5, the V gene TRBV29-1, with 9 bases matching TRBD1. Germline trimming cut 7 bases from V and 2 bases from J; bases unmatched to any gene: 2. The CDR3 is 12 amino acids. Germline V gene data show CDR1 as SQVTM and CDR2 as ANQGSEA. CDR3 region: CSGGQGQETQYF. CDR3 DNA sequence: TGCAGCGGGGGACAGGGACAAGAGACCCAGTACTTC.